This TCR beta chain was identified during a study of post-analysis software for immune sequencing data. Findings and caveats of the study: Controls had lower frequencies than patients of four or five TRBV segments, which included TRBV5-6, TRBV5-1 and TRBV20-1.

CDR3 length: 14 residues. V lost 9 bases and J lost 5, with 19 bases in between. The germline V gene encodes CDR1 KGHDR and CDR2 SFDVKD. Built from TCR beta cDNA, the libraries had unique molecular identifiers in them. TCRdb reprocessed the PCR reads with MiXCR, giving one entry per CDR3 protein. The data contain fewer than 700,000 distinct CDR3 sequences, around 47% of them seen just once; the ten biggest clones take up about 1.8%. Only a few counts were recorded for this clonotype. Its specificity is unknown. V and J are TRBV24-1 and TRBJ2-7, with a tentative D call TRBD2 (6 bases). Material for sequencing was blood. The TCR was taken from a girl aged 5-17 years with multiple sclerosis. The DNA of the CDR3 is TGTGCCACCTCGGTCGGGACTCTGGAGGACGAGCAGTACTTC. This gives the protein CATSVGTLEDEQYF.